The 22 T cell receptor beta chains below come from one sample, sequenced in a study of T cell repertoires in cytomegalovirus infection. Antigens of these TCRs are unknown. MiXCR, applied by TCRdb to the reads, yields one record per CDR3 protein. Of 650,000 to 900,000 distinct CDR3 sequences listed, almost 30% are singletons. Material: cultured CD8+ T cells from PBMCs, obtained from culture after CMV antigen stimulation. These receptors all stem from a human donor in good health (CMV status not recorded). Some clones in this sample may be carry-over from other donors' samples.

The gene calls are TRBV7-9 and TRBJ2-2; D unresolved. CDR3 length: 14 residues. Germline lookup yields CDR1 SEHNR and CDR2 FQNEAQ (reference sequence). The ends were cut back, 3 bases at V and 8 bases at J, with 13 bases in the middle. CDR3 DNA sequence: TGTGCCAGCAGCTTTCGTTCCGGACCTGGGGAGCTGTTTTTT. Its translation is CASSFRSGPGELFF. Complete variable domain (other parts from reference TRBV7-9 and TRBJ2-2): DTGVSQNPRHKITKRGQNVTFRCDPISEHNRLYWYRQTLGQGPEFLTYFQNEAQLEKSRLLSDRFSAERPKGSFSTLEIQRTEQGDSAMYLCASSFRSGPGELFFGEGSRLTVL.

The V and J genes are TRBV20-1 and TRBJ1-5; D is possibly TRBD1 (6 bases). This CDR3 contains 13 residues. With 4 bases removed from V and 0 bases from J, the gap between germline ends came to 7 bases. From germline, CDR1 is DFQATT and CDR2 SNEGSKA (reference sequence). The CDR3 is CSATGDSNQPQHF. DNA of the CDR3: TGCAGTGCTACAGGGGATAGCAATCAGCCCCAGCATTTT.

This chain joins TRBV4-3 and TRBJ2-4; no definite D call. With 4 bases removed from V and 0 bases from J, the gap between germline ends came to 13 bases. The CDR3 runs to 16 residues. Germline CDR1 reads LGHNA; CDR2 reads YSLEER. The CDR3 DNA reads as TGCGCCAGCAGCCCTACGGTATCTCTAGCCAAAAACATTCAGTACTTC. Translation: CASSPTVSLAKNIQYF.

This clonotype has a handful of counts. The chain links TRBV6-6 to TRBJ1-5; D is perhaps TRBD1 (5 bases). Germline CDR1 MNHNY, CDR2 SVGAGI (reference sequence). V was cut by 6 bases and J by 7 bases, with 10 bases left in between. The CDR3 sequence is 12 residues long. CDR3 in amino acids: CASRAGLQPQHF. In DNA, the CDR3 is TGTGCCAGCAGGGCAGGGTTGCAGCCCCAGCATTTT.

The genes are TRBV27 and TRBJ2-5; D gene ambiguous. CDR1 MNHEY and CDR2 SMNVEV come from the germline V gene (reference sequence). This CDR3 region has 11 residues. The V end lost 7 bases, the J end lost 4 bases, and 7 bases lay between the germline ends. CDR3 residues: CASTVGETQYF. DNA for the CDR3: TGTGCCAGCACCGTTGGAGAGACCCAGTACTTC.

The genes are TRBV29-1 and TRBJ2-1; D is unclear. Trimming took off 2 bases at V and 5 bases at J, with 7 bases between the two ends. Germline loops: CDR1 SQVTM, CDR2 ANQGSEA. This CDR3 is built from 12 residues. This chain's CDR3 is CSVEKSHNEQFF. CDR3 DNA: TGCAGCGTTGAAAAGAGCCACAATGAGCAGTTCTTC.

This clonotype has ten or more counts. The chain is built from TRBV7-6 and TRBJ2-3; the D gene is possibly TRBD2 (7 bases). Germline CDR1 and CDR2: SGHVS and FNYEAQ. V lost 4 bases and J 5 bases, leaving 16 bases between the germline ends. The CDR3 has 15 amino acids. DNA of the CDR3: TGTGCCAGCAGCTCCCGGGGGGCGAGGGGAGATACGCAGTATTTT. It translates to CASSSRGARGDTQYF.

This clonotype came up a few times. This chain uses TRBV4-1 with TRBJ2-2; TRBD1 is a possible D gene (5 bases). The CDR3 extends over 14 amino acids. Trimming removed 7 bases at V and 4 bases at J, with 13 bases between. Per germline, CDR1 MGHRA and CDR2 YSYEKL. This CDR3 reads CASTHSQGTGELFF. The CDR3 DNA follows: TGCGCCAGCACCCATAGCCAGGGCACCGGGGAGCTGTTTTTT.

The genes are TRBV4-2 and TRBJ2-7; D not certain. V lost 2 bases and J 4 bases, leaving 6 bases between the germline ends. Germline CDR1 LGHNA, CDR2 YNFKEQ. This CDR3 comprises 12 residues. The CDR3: CASSQPPYEQYV. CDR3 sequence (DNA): TGTGCCAGCAGCCAACCCCCATACGAGCAGTACGTC.

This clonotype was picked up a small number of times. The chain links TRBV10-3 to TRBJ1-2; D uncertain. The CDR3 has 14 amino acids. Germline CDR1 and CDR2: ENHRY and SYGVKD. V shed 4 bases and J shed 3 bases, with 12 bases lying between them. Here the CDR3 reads CAISGRKTDYGYTF. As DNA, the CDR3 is TGTGCCATCAGTGGGAGGAAAACAGACTATGGCTACACCTTC.

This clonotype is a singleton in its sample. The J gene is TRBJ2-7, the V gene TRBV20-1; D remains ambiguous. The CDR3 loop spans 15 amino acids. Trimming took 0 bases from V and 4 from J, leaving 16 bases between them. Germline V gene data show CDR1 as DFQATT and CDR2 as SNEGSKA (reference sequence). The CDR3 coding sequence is TGCAGTGCTAGAGATGGTCCGGGCCGTCAATACGAGCAGTACGTC. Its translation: CSARDGPGRQYEQYV.

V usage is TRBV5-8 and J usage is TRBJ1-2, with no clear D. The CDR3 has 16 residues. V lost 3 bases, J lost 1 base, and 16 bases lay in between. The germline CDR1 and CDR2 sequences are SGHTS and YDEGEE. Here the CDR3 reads CASSSGPGNLNYGYTF. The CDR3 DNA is TGTGCCAGCAGCTCCGGACCCGGCAACCTTAACTATGGCTACACCTTC. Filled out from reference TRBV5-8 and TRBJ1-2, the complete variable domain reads EAGVTQSPTHLIKTRGQQATLRCSPISGHTSVYWYQQALGLGLQFLLWYDEGEERNRGNFPPRFSGRQFPNYSSELNVNALELEDSALYLCASSSGPGNLNYGYTFGSGTRLTVV.

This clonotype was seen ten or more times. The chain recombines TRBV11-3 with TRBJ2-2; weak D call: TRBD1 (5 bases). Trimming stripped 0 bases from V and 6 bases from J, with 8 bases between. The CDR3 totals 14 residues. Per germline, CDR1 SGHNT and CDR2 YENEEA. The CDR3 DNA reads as TGTGCCAGCAGCTTAGAGCCAGGGCCCGGGGAGCTGTTTTTT. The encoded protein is CASSLEPGPGELFF. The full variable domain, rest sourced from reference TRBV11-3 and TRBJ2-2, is EAGVVQSPRYKIIEKKQPVAFWCNPISGHNTLYWYLQNLGQGPELLIRYENEEAVDDSQLPKDRFSAERLKGVDSTLKIQPAELGDSAVYLCASSLEPGPGELFFGEGSRLTVL.

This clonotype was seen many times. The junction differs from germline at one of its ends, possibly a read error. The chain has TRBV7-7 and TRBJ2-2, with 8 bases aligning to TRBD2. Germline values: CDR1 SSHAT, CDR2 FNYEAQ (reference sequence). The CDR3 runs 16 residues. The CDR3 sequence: CASSRYGGENTGELFF. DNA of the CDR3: TGTGCTAGCAGCCGCTACGGGGGGGAGAACACCGGGGAGCTGTTTTTT.

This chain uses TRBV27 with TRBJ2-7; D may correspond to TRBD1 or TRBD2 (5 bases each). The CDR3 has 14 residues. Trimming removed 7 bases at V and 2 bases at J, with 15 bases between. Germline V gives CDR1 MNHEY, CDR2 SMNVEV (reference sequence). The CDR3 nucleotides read TGTGCCAGCAAACCCGGGACCGACGCCTACGAGCAGTACTTC. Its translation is CASKPGTDAYEQYF.

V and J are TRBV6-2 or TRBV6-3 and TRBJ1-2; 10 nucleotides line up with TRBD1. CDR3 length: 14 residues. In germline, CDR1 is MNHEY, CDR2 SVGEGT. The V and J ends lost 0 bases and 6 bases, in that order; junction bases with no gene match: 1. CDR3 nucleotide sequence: TGTGCCAGCAGTTACTCGACAGGGGGCAATGGCTACACCTTC. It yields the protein CASSYSTGGNGYTF.

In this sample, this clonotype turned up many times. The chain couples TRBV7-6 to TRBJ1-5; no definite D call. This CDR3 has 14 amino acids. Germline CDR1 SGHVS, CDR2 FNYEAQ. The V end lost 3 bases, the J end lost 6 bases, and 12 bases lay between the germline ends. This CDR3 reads CASSLDLSGQPQHF. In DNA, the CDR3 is TGTGCCAGCAGCTTGGACCTTTCGGGTCAGCCCCAGCATTTT.

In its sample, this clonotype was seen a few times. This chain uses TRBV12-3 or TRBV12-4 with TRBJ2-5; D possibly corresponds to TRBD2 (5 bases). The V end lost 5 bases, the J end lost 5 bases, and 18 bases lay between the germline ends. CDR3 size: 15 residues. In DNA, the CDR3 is TGTGCCAGCAGTGACCCGGGCCAGAGGGATGAGACCCAGTACTTC. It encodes CASSDPGQRDETQYF.

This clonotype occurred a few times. The CDR3 protein is CALGQGYDEQFF. The CDR3 DNA reads TGTGCTCTAGGACAGGGATATGATGAGCAGTTCTTC. This sequence joins TRBV28 and TRBJ2-1; 8 positions agree with TRBD1. The CDR3 sequence is 12 residues long. CDR1 is MDHEN, CDR2 SYDVKM, per germline.

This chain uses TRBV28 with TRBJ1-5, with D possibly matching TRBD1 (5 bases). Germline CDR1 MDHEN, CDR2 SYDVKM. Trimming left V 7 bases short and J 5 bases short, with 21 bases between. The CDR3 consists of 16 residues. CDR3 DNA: TGTGCCAGCATCAACCCTGGGTACAGGTGGGATCAGCCCCAGCATTTT. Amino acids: CASINPGYRWDQPQHF.

In DNA form, the CDR3 reads TGTGCCATCAGTGAGTACGGGGTGGAGCAGTTCTTC. Protein: CAISEYGVEQFF. The V gene is TRBV10-3, the J gene TRBJ2-1, with D possibly being TRBD2 (5 bases). Germline CDR1 ENHRY, CDR2 SYGVKD. V lost 1 base, J lost 10 bases, and 8 bases lay in between. The CDR3 consists of 12 residues.

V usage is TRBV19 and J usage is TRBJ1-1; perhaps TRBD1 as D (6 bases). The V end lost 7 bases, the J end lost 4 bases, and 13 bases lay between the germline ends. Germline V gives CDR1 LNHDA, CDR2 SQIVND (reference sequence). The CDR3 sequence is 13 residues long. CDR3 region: CASTAGAGTEAFF. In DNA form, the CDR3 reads TGTGCCAGTACCGCAGGGGCGGGCACTGAAGCTTTCTTT.